The 17 T cell receptor beta chains in this list originate from one sample, sequenced in a study of blood T cell repertoires in COVID-19. Sequenced by immunoSEQ multiplex PCR; TCRdb stores in-frame clones only, minus some. Of under 200,000 clones listed, over 70% are singletons. Sample: peripheral blood. The source of these receptors is an older man with acute or convalescent COVID-19.

This clone was seen only a few times. The gene calls are TRBV30 and TRBJ1-6; a possible D gene is TRBD1 (5 bases). CDR1 and CDR2 (germline): GTSNPN, SVGIG (reference sequence). The CDR3 spans 13 residues. V lost 3 bases and J lost 8, with 11 bases in between. The CDR3 bases are TGTGCCTGGAGCACAGGCCTTGATTCACCCCTCCACTTT. Its protein product is CAWSTGLDSPLHF.

The V gene is TRBV24-1, the J gene TRBJ1-2; D uncertain. CDR3 length equals 12 residues. V shed 1 base and J shed 8 bases, with 7 bases lying between them. Germline CDR1 is KGHDR and CDR2 is SFDVKD. The CDR3 loop reads CATSDFSLGYTF. CDR3 in DNA: TGTGCCACCAGTGATTTTTCCCTGGGCTACACCTTC.

The chain joins TRBV28 to TRBJ1-4; 10 bases are a match to TRBD1. CDR3 length: 14 residues. J gave up 7 bases and V 6 bases, and 5 bases lay outside the gene matches. From germline, CDR1 is MDHEN and CDR2 SYDVKM. The CDR3 reads CASRPGQGFEKLFF. The CDR3 nucleotides read TGTGCCAGCAGACCGGGACAGGGGTTTGAAAAACTGTTTTTT.

The chain employs TRBV6-5 and TRBJ2-5; a possible D gene is TRBD1 (6 bases). Germline V gene sequence: CDR1 MNHEY, CDR2 SVGAGI. CDR3 length: 11 amino acids. With 7 bases removed from V and 7 bases from J, the gap between germline ends came to 10 bases. The CDR3 DNA follows: TGTGCCAGCACAATGGACAGGACCCAGTACTTC. Translating it yields CASTMDRTQYF.

At least ten counts were recorded for this clone. The genes are TRBV7-9 and TRBJ2-7, with D tentatively TRBD1 (6 bases). Looked up from germline, CDR1 is SEHNR and CDR2 is FQNEAQ (reference sequence). The CDR3 covers 15 residues. The V end was cut by 3 bases, the J end by 1 base, with 13 bases between. CDR3 loop: CASSFTMQGSYEQYF. The CDR3 coding sequence is TGTGCCAGCAGCTTCACGATGCAGGGGTCCTACGAGCAGTACTTC.

The genes are TRBV19 and TRBJ2-7, with a possible D match to TRBD1 (6 bases). The CDR3 extends over 13 amino acids. The germline gives CDR1 LNHDA, CDR2 SQIVND (reference sequence). V gave up 6 bases and J gave up 2 bases, with 11 bases separating them. The CDR3 DNA follows: TGTGCCAGTAGCGGACAGAGAACCTACGAGCAGTACTTC. Its translation: CASSGQRTYEQYF.

V and J are TRBV27 and TRBJ1-5; TRBD1 aligns across 11 bases. Germline loops: CDR1 MNHEY, CDR2 SMNVEV (reference sequence). V shed 4 bases, J shed 1 base, and the junction held 3 bases outside the gene matches. This CDR3 contains 16 residues. DNA of the CDR3: TGTGCCAGCAGTTGGACAGGGGGCGCGAGCAATCAGCCCCAGCATTTT. Amino acid sequence: CASSWTGGASNQPQHF.

The rearrangement uses TRBV5-5 and TRBJ2-6; a possible D gene is TRBD2 (5 bases). The germline V gene has CDR1 SGHKS and CDR2 YYEKEE (reference sequence). This CDR3 has 18 amino acids. The V and J ends lost 3 bases and 3 bases respectively, with 19 bases between them. CDR3 in amino acids: CASSSQQPGSFGANVLTF. Written as DNA, the CDR3 is TGTGCCAGCAGCTCACAACAGCCGGGGTCCTTTGGGGCCAACGTCCTGACTTTC.

This sequence joins TRBV5-1 and TRBJ2-7; 7 nucleotides match TRBD1. V was clipped by 3 bases and J by 5 bases; unmatched bases: 14. In germline, CDR1 is SGHRS, CDR2 YFSETQ. The CDR3 runs to 16 residues. This CDR3 reads CASSSVGEGAIHEQYF. As DNA, the CDR3 is TGCGCCAGCAGCTCAGTAGGAGAGGGGGCGATCCACGAGCAGTACTTC.

V and J are TRBV20-1 and TRBJ2-3, with TRBD1 matching over 7 bases. Germline V gene lookup returns CDR1 DFQATT and CDR2 SNEGSKA (reference sequence). J gave up 5 bases and V 6 bases, and 11 bases lay outside the gene matches. The CDR3 runs 14 residues. The CDR3 protein is CSASAGGRGDTQYF. CDR3 DNA sequence: TGCAGTGCCAGTGCAGGGGGTCGGGGAGATACGCAGTATTTT.

The V and J genes are TRBV4-1 and TRBJ1-2; D remains unclear. With 0 bases removed from V and 5 bases from J, the gap between germline ends came to 7 bases. The CDR3 length is 13 residues. The germline V gene encodes CDR1 MGHRA and CDR2 YSYEKL. CDR3 sequence: CASSQDNQYGYTF. CDR3 in DNA: TGCGCCAGCAGCCAAGATAACCAGTATGGCTACACCTTC.

This sequence joins TRBV28 and TRBJ1-3, with D perhaps TRBD1 (6 bases). Germline V gene data show CDR1 as MDHEN and CDR2 as SYDVKM. The CDR3 consists of 16 residues. Trimming shortened V by 3 bases and J by 4 bases, and 16 bases separated the two germline ends. The CDR3 DNA sequence: TGTGCCAGCAGTTTCCGGGCGGGGGCGGGAGGAAACACCATATATTTT. This translates into CASSFRAGAGGNTIYF.

This sequence joins TRBV25-1 and TRBJ1-2; TRBD1 is a possible D gene (5 bases). Germline CDR1 MGHDK, CDR2 SYGVNS. Trimming shortened V by 9 bases and J by 4 bases, and 21 bases separated the two germline ends. The CDR3 runs 15 residues. CDR3 amino acids: CASTSFTGDFYGYTF. DNA for the CDR3: TGTGCCAGTACTTCTTTTACAGGAGACTTCTATGGCTACACCTTC.

The chain combines TRBV20-1 with TRBJ2-5, with 7 bases identical to TRBD1. There are 16 residues in the CDR3. The V and J ends lost 3 bases and 1 base, in that order; junction bases with no gene match: 11. Germline assignment: CDR1 DFQATT and CDR2 SNEGSKA (reference sequence). The CDR3 is CSASPSRDRSQETQYF. In nucleotides, the CDR3 is TGCAGTGCTAGTCCAAGCCGGGACAGATCCCAAGAGACCCAGTACTTC.

This sequence joins TRBV5-1 and TRBJ2-1, with 14 bases fitting TRBD2. Germline assignment: CDR1 SGHRS and CDR2 YFSETQ. With V trimmed by 3 bases and J by 10 bases, 3 bases remained unmatched. This CDR3 is 14 amino acids long. Here the CDR3 DNA reads TGCGCCAGCAGCTCGGGACTAGCGGGGGACGAGCAGTTCTTC. Amino acid sequence: CASSSGLAGDEQFF.

The genes are TRBV7-7 and TRBJ1-2; D gene uncertain. V was cut by 11 bases and J by 8 bases, with 6 bases left in between. CDR1 and CDR2 (germline): SSHAT, FNYEAQ (reference sequence). This CDR3 is built from 8 residues. The CDR3 region has the DNA TGTGCCCTTTCGGGCTACACCTTC. Its protein product is CALSGYTF.

The chain employs TRBV29-1 and TRBJ2-5; 8 nucleotides line up with TRBD2. CDR1 and CDR2 from the germline V gene are SQVTM and ANQGSEA. J was trimmed by 4 bases and V by 6 bases; bases with no gene match: 7. The CDR3 has 13 residues. CDR3 residues: CSVPFRGGETQYF. The CDR3, as DNA: TGCAGCGTCCCGTTTCGGGGGGGAGAGACCCAGTACTTC.